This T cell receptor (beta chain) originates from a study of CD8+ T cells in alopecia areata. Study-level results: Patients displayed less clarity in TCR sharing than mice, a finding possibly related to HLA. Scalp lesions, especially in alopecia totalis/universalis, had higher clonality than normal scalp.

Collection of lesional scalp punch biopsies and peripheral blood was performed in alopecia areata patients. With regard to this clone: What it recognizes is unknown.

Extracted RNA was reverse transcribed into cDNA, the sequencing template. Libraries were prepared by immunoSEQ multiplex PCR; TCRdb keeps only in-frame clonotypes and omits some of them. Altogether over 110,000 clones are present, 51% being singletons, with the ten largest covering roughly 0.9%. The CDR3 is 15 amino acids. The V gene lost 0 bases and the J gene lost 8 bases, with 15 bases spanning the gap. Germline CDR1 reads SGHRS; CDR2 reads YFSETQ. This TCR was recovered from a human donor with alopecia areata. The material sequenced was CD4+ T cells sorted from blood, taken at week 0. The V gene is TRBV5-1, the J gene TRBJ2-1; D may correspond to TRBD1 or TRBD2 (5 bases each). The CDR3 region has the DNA TGCGCCAGCAGCTTGGCCGGGGCGATGGCGGATGAGCAGTTCTTC. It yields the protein CASSLAGAMADEQFF. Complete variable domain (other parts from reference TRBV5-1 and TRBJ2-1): KAGVTQTPRYLIKTRGQQVTLSCSPISGHRSVSWYQQTPGQGLQFLFEYFSETQRNKGNFPGRFSGRQFSNSRSEMNVSTLELGDSALYLCASSLAGAMADEQFFGPGTRLTVL.